The 21 T cell receptor beta chains reported below all come from one sample, sequenced in a study of CD8 T cells in Susac syndrome (dated by TCRdb to the late 2010s). Libraries were built with the immunoSEQ multiplex PCR assay. RNA was extracted using the RNeasy kit, and roughly 0.5 to 1 microgram was reverse transcribed with random hexamers. Clones were called with MiXCR by TCRdb after fastp trimmed the public reads at Q25, and only in-frame beta chains were retained. Entries are consolidated by CDR3 protein sequence, retaining the most common genes and DNA. Counted in this sample were 200,000 to 250,000 distinct CDR3 sequences; around 96% of them appeared once. Clones ranked in the top ten supply 0.075% to 0.095% of the sample. Sequenced material: CD4+ T cells from PBMCs. The receptors shown here come from a human donor with multiple sclerosis.

This rearrangement joins TRBV20-1 to TRBJ2-5; D remains ambiguous. V lost 2 bases, J lost 1 base, and 14 bases lay in between. The CDR3 runs to 15 residues. The germline V gene encodes CDR1 DFQATT and CDR2 SNEGSKA (reference sequence). CDR3: CSARPRVLGQETQYF. In nucleotides, the CDR3 is TGCAGTGCTAGACCTAGGGTTTTGGGCCAAGAGACCCAGTACTTC.

The J gene is TRBJ2-1, the V gene TRBV25-1; TRBD2 might be the D (6 bases). The germline V gene has CDR1 MGHDK and CDR2 SYGVNS. The ends were cut back, 1 base at V and 12 bases at J, with 10 bases in the middle. The CDR3 covers 12 residues. In DNA, the CDR3 is TGTGCCAGCAGTGAATGGGACGGGGGGCAGTTCTTC. It yields the protein CASSEWDGGQFF.

CDR3 residues: CSARNARYPETQYF. CDR3 nucleotides: TGCAGTGCTAGAAACGCTAGGTACCCAGAGACCCAGTACTTC. The J gene is TRBJ2-5, the V gene TRBV20-1; D not resolved. CDR3 length: 14 amino acids. Germline V gene lookup returns CDR1 DFQATT and CDR2 SNEGSKA (reference sequence). Deletions cut 2 bases from V and 4 bases from J, with 14 bases between.

The chain joins TRBV12-3 or TRBV12-4 to TRBJ1-1, with D perhaps matching TRBD1 (5 bases). The CDR3 sequence is 15 residues long. The V and J ends lost 3 bases and 5 bases respectively, with 16 bases between them. The CDR3 DNA reads as TGTGCCAGCAGTTTTAACCCCTCAGGGTGGACTGAAGCTTTCTTT. Its protein product is CASSFNPSGWTEAFF.

The V gene is TRBV14, the J gene TRBJ2-3, with D possibly being TRBD2 (5 bases). V was shortened by 3 bases and J by 2 bases, with 9 bases between the two germline ends. The CDR3 extends over 14 amino acids. Per germline, CDR1 SGHDN and CDR2 FVKESK. CDR3 DNA: TGTGCCAGCAGCCACCGGGAATTCACAGATACGCAGTATTTT. Translated, it gives CASSHREFTDTQYF.

V and J are TRBV9 and TRBJ2-2; the match to TRBD1 covers 9 bases. Trimming cost V 4 bases and J 6 bases; bases outside gene matches: 19. Germline values: CDR1 SGDLS, CDR2 YYNGEE. This CDR3 is built from 19 residues. The CDR3 DNA follows: TGTGCCAGCAGCTCCCGTGTGGGAGGAAGGGGACAGGGAGCCGGGGAGCTGTTTTTT. This codes for CASSSRVGGRGQGAGELFF.

This sequence joins TRBV4-2 and TRBJ1-2, with 9 bases aligning to TRBD1. The CDR3 extends over 13 amino acids. Germline lookup yields CDR1 LGHNA and CDR2 YNFKEQ. V dropped 4 bases and J dropped 9; count of bases not matched to a gene: 6. CDR3 sequence (DNA): TGTGCCAGCAGCCCGGCGACAGGGGGTAGCTACACCTTC. Translated: CASSPATGGSYTF.

This chain joins TRBV3-1 and TRBJ2-3; D perhaps matches TRBD2 (7 bases). The V end lost 6 bases, the J end lost 6 bases, and 19 bases lay between the germline ends. Per the germline V gene, CDR1 is LGHDT and CDR2 is YNNKEL (reference sequence). The CDR3 is 15 residues long. The CDR3 DNA is TGTGCCAGCAGTCTGCATGGGGGGGCCTCCGATACGCAGTATTTT. It encodes CASSLHGGASDTQYF.

There are a few counts of this clonotype. The chain is built from TRBV18 and TRBJ2-7, with D tentatively TRBD2 (5 bases). There are 11 residues in the CDR3. The V gene's germline CDR1 is KGHSH and CDR2 LQKENI. V was shortened by 3 bases and J by 7 bases, with 7 bases between the two germline ends. The CDR3 reads CASSPGREQYF. The CDR3 nucleotides read TGTGCCAGCTCACCGGGGAGAGAGCAGTACTTC.

V and J are TRBV7-9 and TRBJ2-1; perhaps TRBD1 as D (6 bases). The CDR3 loop spans 16 amino acids. Looked up from germline, CDR1 is SEHNR and CDR2 is FQNEAQ (reference sequence). Trimming took 5 bases from V and 5 from J, leaving 19 bases between them. CDR3 coding DNA: TGTGCCAGCAGCGCCCGGACAGCCAGGACGCACAATGAGCAGTTCTTC. Translating it yields CASSARTARTHNEQFF.

This clonotype was seen a single time. The rearrangement links TRBV12-3 or TRBV12-4 to TRBJ2-7; 8 bases are a match to TRBD1. V gave up 6 bases and J gave up 2 bases; unmatched junction bases: 6. This CDR3 is built from 14 residues. The CDR3 loop is CASRNRDRTYEQYF. DNA of the CDR3: TGTGCCAGCAGGAACCGGGACAGGACCTACGAGCAGTACTTC.

This chain connects TRBV18 to TRBJ1-4, with unresolved D. CDR3 size: 13 residues. Germline V gene sequence: CDR1 KGHSH, CDR2 LQKENI. Trimming stripped 2 bases from V and 3 bases from J, with 4 bases between. In DNA, the CDR3 is TGTGCCAGCTCACCAGGGGCTAATGAAAAACTGTTTTTT. It encodes CASSPGANEKLFF.

The chain couples TRBV9 to TRBJ2-7, with 9 bases aligning to TRBD1. The CDR3 spans 15 residues. Germline lookup yields CDR1 SGDLS and CDR2 YYNGEE. After removal of 0 bases from V and 3 bases from J, the junction contained 4 bases not matched to a gene. The CDR3 loop reads CASSVAGQGFYEQYF. The CDR3 bases are TGTGCCAGCAGCGTAGCGGGACAGGGCTTCTACGAGCAGTACTTC.

The CDR3 protein is CSARRQITSSYEQYF. The DNA for the CDR3 is TGCAGTGCTAGAAGACAGATTACCAGCTCCTACGAGCAGTACTTC. The chain employs TRBV20-1 and TRBJ2-7, with D possibly being TRBD1 (5 bases). V dropped 2 bases and J dropped 0 bases, with 14 bases sitting between them. The germline CDR1 and CDR2 sequences are DFQATT and SNEGSKA (reference sequence). The CDR3 is 15 residues long.

The chain carries TRBV20-1 and TRBJ2-7; 7 bases fit TRBD1. The CDR3 length is 14 residues. Per the germline V gene, CDR1 is DFQATT and CDR2 is SNEGSKA (reference sequence). V was clipped by 1 base and J by 6 bases; unmatched bases: 9. DNA of the CDR3: TGCAGTGCTAGAGTTGTAGGGGGCTTAGGCGAGCAGTACTTC. Translating gives CSARVVGGLGEQYF.

A few counts support this clonotype. The rearrangement links TRBV9 to TRBJ2-5; either TRBD1 or TRBD2 may fit D (5 bases each). This CDR3 region has 13 residues. CDR1 is SGDLS, CDR2 YYNGEE, per germline. Trimming removed 5 bases from V and 4 bases from J, with 12 bases in between. CDR3 DNA sequence: TGTGCCAGCAGTTCCTCAGGGAGAGAGACCCAGTACTTC. Translated: CASSSSGRETQYF.

CDR3 DNA sequence: TGTGCCAGCAGTGAAGGACAGGCGGTTGGTCAGCCCCAGCATTTT. Translated, it gives CASSEGQAVGQPQHF. The rearrangement links TRBV6-1 to TRBJ1-5; TRBD1 might be the D (6 bases). Trimming took off 1 base at V and 6 bases at J, with 13 bases between the two ends. This CDR3 contains 15 residues. Germline V gene lookup returns CDR1 MNHNS and CDR2 SASEGT.

Comments on this clonotype: Because the CDR3's place on the DNA is in doubt, the DNA is left out and the CDR3 is given as listed by TCRdb. This chain links TRBV7-9 with TRBJ1-3. Germline CDR1 reads SEHNR; CDR2 reads FQNEAQ (reference sequence). A total of 13 residues make up the CDR3, ends included. This chain's CDR3 is CASSSSGREAIYF.

The chain employs TRBV29-1 and TRBJ1-1; no firm D call. This CDR3 spans 14 amino acids. Trimming stripped 7 bases from V and 2 bases from J, with 17 bases between. Germline V CDR1 and CDR2: SQVTM, ANQGSEA. The CDR3 nucleotides are TGCAGCGCTACGACGGGTCTCCATAACACTGAAGCTTTCTTT. Protein: CSATTGLHNTEAFF.

CDR3 DNA: TGTGCCAGCAGTTTACTCTCGACGGGGACTGAAGCTTTCTTT. It codes for CASSLLSTGTEAFF. V is TRBV12-3 or TRBV12-4 and J is TRBJ1-1; D is ambiguous. Trimming took 2 bases from V and 5 from J, leaving 12 bases between them. The CDR3 runs to 14 residues.

The rearrangement uses TRBV29-1 and TRBJ1-1, with D tentatively TRBD1 (5 bases). V was shortened by 3 bases and J by 1 base, with 6 bases between the two germline ends. This CDR3 comprises 12 residues. The germline V gene has CDR1 SQVTM and CDR2 ANQGSEA. CDR3 amino acids: CSVDGGNTEAFF. CDR3 coding DNA: TGCAGCGTTGACGGGGGGAACACTGAAGCTTTCTTT.